The rows below give T cell receptor beta chains drawn from one sample of a study of cytomegalovirus exposure and HLA in healthy donors. Sequencing used immunoSEQ multiplex PCR; TCRdb keeps in-frame clones, though not all of them. Of about 140,000 clones in the sample, 70% to 85% were seen once. Sequencing input: PBMCs. The receptors originated from a woman aged 55-69 years in good health and CMV-seropositive. CDR3s include the opening cysteine and the closing phenylalanine or tryptophan. D genes are given only for firm matches. Expanded clones are given a class, and other clones once, few, many or no size at all.

14,TRBJ2-7,-,TRBV7-9,TRBD2,TGTGCCAGCAGCCTCAGCGGGAGCTCGGGGGAGCAGTACTTC,CASSLSGSSGEQYF
14,TRBJ2-1,-,TRBV7-6,TRBD2,TGTGCCAGCAGCTCTAGGGGCGGGAGCAATGAGCAGTTCTTC,CASSSRGGSNEQFF
14,TRBJ1-1,once,TRBV23-1,-,TGCGCCAGCAGTCAACACGGACAGAACACTGAAGCTTTCTTT,CASSQHGQNTEAFF
14,TRBJ1-2,-,TRBV6-1,TRBD1,TGTGCCAGCAGTGAACAGGGGGTTATAGGTGGCTACACCTTC,CASSEQGVIGGYTF
15,TRBJ1-5,-,TRBV2,-,TGTGCCAGCAGTGAGAGTGGGCGGGAGAATCAGCCCCAGCATTTT,CASSESGRENQPQHF
14,TRBJ2-7,-,TRBV28,TRBD1,TGTGCCAGCAGTTTCTCAGGGGGCTCCTACGAGCAGTACTTC,CASSFSGGSYEQYF
13,TRBJ2-7,-,TRBV10-3,-,TGTGCCATCAGGGGTCCAGGGAAAGTCGAGCAGTACTTC,CAIRGPGKVEQYF
14,TRBJ2-7,-,TRBV25-1,-,TGTGCCAGCAGTGAAGACTTTTCTTCGGACGAGCAGTACTTC,CASSEDFSSDEQYF
13,TRBJ1-5,-,TRBV29-1,TRBD1,TGCAGCGTTGGGCCAGGGGGCGGTGGGTCCCAGCATTTT,CSVGPGGGGSQHF
15,TRBJ1-3,-,TRBV30,-,TGTGCCTGGAGACGGGAGGGAGGGGCTGGAAACACCATATATTTT,CAWRREGGAGNTIYF
18,TRBJ2-4,-,TRBV11-3,TRBD1,TGTGCCAGCAGCACCCGATGGACAGGGGTTCGGGCTGAAAACATTCAGTACTTC,CASSTRWTGVRAENIQYF
13,TRBJ2-5,-,TRBV14,-,TGTGCCAGCAGCTCCGGGATGGAGAGGACCCAGTACTTC,CASSSGMERTQYF
13,TRBJ1-3,few,TRBV6-6,-,TGTGCCAGCACCGTGTCCTCTGGAAACACCATATATTTT,CASTVSSGNTIYF
16,TRBJ1-3,-,TRBV28,TRBD1,TGTGCCAGCAGCTCACCGGGACAGGGAGACGGAAACACCATATATTTT,CASSSPGQGDGNTIYF
19,TRBJ2-5,-,TRBV28,TRBD2,TGTGCCAGCAGTCCTACCCCGAGCGGGATAATCATCCAAGGAGAGACCCAGTACTTC,CASSPTPSGIIIQGETQYF
15,TRBJ2-7,few,TRBV30,-,TGTGCCTGGACCGCGGGACTTTCCTACACGTCCGAGCAGTACTTC,CAWTAGLSYTSEQYF
14,TRBJ2-3,-,TRBV5-1,-,TGCGCCAGCAGCACTTGGACTGGTCCGGATACGCAGTATTTT,CASSTWTGPDTQYF
15,TRBJ1-1,-,TRBV7-2,-,TGTGCCAGCAGCTCGGACGCCAGGGTACACACTGAAGCTTTCTTT,CASSSDARVHTEAFF
12,TRBJ2-7,-,TRBV6-5,-,TGTGCCAGCAGCCCCGGGTCCTACGAGCAGTACTTC,CASSPGSYEQYF
15,TRBJ2-3,-,TRBV15,-,TGTGCCACCAGCAGAGGAAATAGCGGCACAGATACGCAGTATTTT,CATSRGNSGTDTQYF
13,TRBJ1-1,medium-sized,TRBV9,TRBD1,TGTGCCAGCAGCCCAGGAGGGACAGGAGAAGCTTTCTTT,CASSPGGTGEAFF
15,TRBJ2-3,-,TRBV7-9,TRBD2,TGTGCCAGCAGCTCGGGACTAGCGAACACAGATACGCAGTATTTT,CASSSGLANTDTQYF
15,TRBJ1-5,once,TRBV23-1,-,TGCGCCAGCAGTCAAAGTACGGGGGGCAATCAGCCCCAGCATTTT,CASSQSTGGNQPQHF
15,TRBJ2-7,-,TRBV15,TRBD2,TGTGCCACCAGCAGAGACCAGCGGGAGTTTTACGAGCAGTACTTC,CATSRDQREFYEQYF
15,TRBJ2-2,-,TRBV7-9,TRBD1,TGTGCCAGCAGCTCCCGGGACAGGGGCACCGGGGAGCTGTTTTTT,CASSSRDRGTGELFF
17,TRBJ2-7,-,TRBV13,TRBD2,TGTGCCAGCAGCTTAACAGAACTAGCGGGAGGAGCCTACGAGCAGTACTTC,CASSLTELAGGAYEQYF
17,TRBJ1-3,-,TRBV18,TRBD1,TGTGCCAGCTCACCATCCGGACAGGGATCGACTGGAAACACCATATATTTT,CASSPSGQGSTGNTIYF
15,TRBJ2-5,-,TRBV11-3,TRBD1,TGTGCCAGCAGCTCCGGGACAGCCACCCAAGAGACCCAGTACTTC,CASSSGTATQETQYF
15,TRBJ2-5,-,TRBV28,-,TGTGCCAGCAGTTTGGGCAGGGTGGTCATTGAGACCCAGTACTTC,CASSLGRVVIETQYF
13,TRBJ2-3,-,TRBV4-3,-,TGCGCCAGCAGCCAACCCCCCGGGGATACGCAGTATTTT,CASSQPPGDTQYF
19,TRBJ2-5,few,TRBV19,TRBD1,TGTGCCAGTAGTATAGTTGGACAGGGGGCTAGTCTGGCCCAGGAGACCCAGTACTTC,CASSIVGQGASLAQETQYF
15,TRBJ1-1,-,TRBV7-9,TRBD1,TGTGCCAGCAGCTTACCACAGGGGGCAAGAACTGAAGCTTTCTTT,CASSLPQGARTEAFF
14,TRBJ2-7,-,TRBV5-1,TRBD2,TGCGCCAGCAGCAACAGCGGGAGGGCCAACGAGCAGTACTTC,CASSNSGRANEQYF
14,TRBJ2-7,-,TRBV18,TRBD2,TGTGCCAGCTCGGCAGGGACTAGCGGGTACGAGCAGTACTTC,CASSAGTSGYEQYF
15,TRBJ2-2,-,TRBV9,TRBD1,TGTGCCAGCAGCGGACGACAGGGCGGGACCGGGGAGCTGTTTTTT,CASSGRQGGTGELFF
11,TRBJ1-1,-,TRBV10-3,-,TGTGCCATCAGTGTAGGGGCCCTAGTTGAATTT,CAISVGALVEF
14,TRBJ1-2,-,TRBV15,-,TGTGCCACCAGCAGTGGACTGACCTTCTATGGCTACACCTTC,CATSSGLTFYGYTF
14,TRBJ2-7,-,TRBV2,TRBD2,TGTGCCAGCAGTGATCCGGGGGGTTCCTACGAGCAGTACTTC,CASSDPGGSYEQYF
14,TRBJ2-3,-,TRBV28,TRBD1,TGTGCCAGCAGTTCCGGGACAGCATCAGATACGCAGTATTTT,CASSSGTASDTQYF
14,TRBJ1-1,-,TRBV15,TRBD1,TGTGCCACCAGCAGAGATCCCAGGGGGCGCGTAGCTTTCTTT,CATSRDPRGRVAFF
13,TRBJ2-2,once,TRBV5-1,-,TGCGCCAGCAGTTCACAGGGATCCGGGGAGCTGTTTTTT,CASSSQGSGELFF
16,TRBJ2-7,-,TRBV1,-,TGCACCAGCAGTAACACGGGACTAGCGGCTAACTACGAGCAGTACTTC,CTSSNTGLAANYEQYF
15,TRBJ2-5,-,TRBV4-3,TRBD2,TGCGCCAGCAGCCAAGCGGGAGGCCAACAAGAGACCCAGTACTTC,CASSQAGGQQETQYF
16,TRBJ2-7,-,TRBV15,TRBD2,TGTGCCACCAGCAGAGATCGCGGGACTAGCGGCTACGAGCAGTACTTC,CATSRDRGTSGYEQYF
14,TRBJ1-1,-,TRBV27,-,TGTGCCACTGTACAGGACAGCCCGAACACTGAAGCTTTCTTT,CATVQDSPNTEAFF
15,TRBJ2-7,-,TRBV4-3,TRBD2,TGCGCCAGCAGCCGTTCTAGCGGGAGCTCCTACGAGCAGTACTTC,CASSRSSGSSYEQYF
19,TRBJ1-2,-,TRBV4-3,-,TGCGCCAGCAGCCAAGATAGACGGCAGATCCCGACTCAGGGCTATGGCTACACCTTC,CASSQDRRQIPTQGYGYTF
18,TRBJ2-7,-,TRBV4-1,-,TGCGCCAGCAAGTATGGGGAGGCTGACGGGCTAAACTCCTACGAGCAGTACTTC,CASKYGEADGLNSYEQYF
14,TRBJ2-7,-,TRBV4-2,TRBD2,TGTGCCAGCAGCCAAGCTGGGGCGGGAGTGGAGCAGTACTTC,CASSQAGAGVEQYF
13,TRBJ2-1,-,TRBV6-5,TRBD2,TGTGCCAGCAGTTCTAGCGGGAAGGGTGGGCAGTTCTTC,CASSSSGKGGQFF
15,TRBJ2-5,once,TRBV7-2,-,TGTGCCAGCAGCTTAATCGGGAGAGGGCAAGAGACCCAGTACTTC,CASSLIGRGQETQYF
16,TRBJ2-3,-,TRBV7-2,-,TGTGCCAGCAGCCATATAGGGGGGGGTATCACAGATACGCAGTATTTT,CASSHIGGGITDTQYF
16,TRBJ1-2,-,TRBV7-2,TRBD1,TGTGCCAGCAGCTTAGTGCCGGCAGGGGGAAACTATGGCTACACCTTC,CASSLVPAGGNYGYTF
13,TRBJ2-2,once,TRBV5-4,TRBD1,TGTGCCAGCAGCTCACAGGGGTACGGGGAGCTGTTTTTT,CASSSQGYGELFF
14,TRBJ2-3,-,TRBV2,-,TGTGCCAGCAGGCCTTTTGTGCGGGCAGATACGCAGTATTTT,CASRPFVRADTQYF
15,TRBJ2-1,-,TRBV9,-,TGTGCCAGCAGCGTAGCTGGAGGGTCGGACAATGAGCAGTTCTTC,CASSVAGGSDNEQFF
16,TRBJ2-3,-,TRBV14,TRBD2,TGTGCCAGCAGCCCCGCGGGACTAGCGGGAGAAGATACGCAGTATTTT,CASSPAGLAGEDTQYF
15,TRBJ2-1,-,TRBV6-6,TRBD2,TGTGCCAGCAGTGCCTCCGGGACTAGCGTCAATGAGCAGTTCTTC,CASSASGTSVNEQFF
16,TRBJ2-2,-,TRBV9,TRBD2,TGTGCCAGCAGCGACTATAGCGGGAGCGGTACCGGGGAGCTGTTTTTT,CASSDYSGSGTGELFF
15,TRBJ2-1,-,TRBV7-9,-,TGTGCCAGCAGCCCACTCCAGGGGTTAGGCAATGAGCAGTTCTTC,CASSPLQGLGNEQFF